This is a list of T cell receptor beta chains from one sample in a study of blood T cell repertoires in COVID-19. The table came from immunoSEQ multiplex PCR; TCRdb's copy has only in-frame clones and leaves some out. The data contain around 180,000 clones, approximately 85% of them singletons. Sequences were obtained from peripheral blood. All receptors derive from an older man with COVID-19, enrolled during active disease. CDR3s include the opening cysteine and the closing phenylalanine or tryptophan. A D gene is named only where the DNA matches it firmly. Size is omitted from some rows. Given values are once, few, many or a class for expanded clones.

J gene	V gene	clone size	D gene	CDR3 DNA	CDR3 protein
TRBJ2-3	TRBV6-4	.	TRBD1	TGTGCCAGCAGTGAGGGGACAGACACAGATACGCAGTATTTT	CASSEGTDTDTQYF
TRBJ2-7	TRBV11-3	.	TRBD1	TGTGCCAGCAGCGCGGGACAGGGTGCCTACGAGCAGTACTTC	CASSAGQGAYEQYF
TRBJ1-5	TRBV18	.	TRBD1	TGTGCCAGCTCACCGGGACAGGGAAGCAATCAGCCCCAGCATTTT	CASSPGQGSNQPQHF
TRBJ1-1	TRBV3-1/TRBV3-2	.	.	TGTGCCAGCAGCCAAGTTATGAACACTGAAGCTTTCTTT	CASSQVMNTEAFF
TRBJ1-3	TRBV3-1/TRBV3-2	.	.	TGTGCCAGCAGCTTTAGGCAGGGGCAGGAAAACACCATATATTTT	CASSFRQGQENTIYF
TRBJ2-5	TRBV27	.	.	TGTGCCAGCAGTCTCTTGTACCAAGAGACCCAGTACTTC	CASSLLYQETQYF
TRBJ1-1	TRBV15	.	.	TGTGCCACCAGCAGAGATGGAGCCCTAATCGACCCACATCGCGAATCCACTGAAGCTTTCTTT	CATSRDGALIDPHRESTEAFF
TRBJ2-7	TRBV5-6	.	.	TGTGCCAGCAGCTTGGGGACTCAAATATACGAGCAGTACTTC	CASSLGTQIYEQYF
TRBJ1-1	TRBV6-1	.	.	TGTGCCAGCAGTGAAGAGGGTTACGCGGGGACTGAAGCTTTCTTT	CASSEEGYAGTEAFF
TRBJ1-2	TRBV6-5	.	.	TGTGCCAGCAGTTACGCGGGGGACTATGGCTACACCTTC	CASSYAGDYGYTF
TRBJ2-7	TRBV3-1/TRBV3-2	.	.	TGTGCCAGCAGCCAAGCGAGGTACGAGCAGTACTTC	CASSQARYEQYF
TRBJ2-7	TRBV7-2	.	.	TGTGCCACGACCAGGACAGTGGGCTACGAGCAGTACTTC	CATTRTVGYEQYF
TRBJ2-3	TRBV3-1/TRBV3-2	.	TRBD2	TGTGCCAGTTCGGGGGGGCCTGACGCAGATACGCAGTATTTT	CASSGGPDADTQYF
TRBJ1-1	TRBV10-3	.	.	TGTGCCATCAAGGGGGGGGCAGGGACTGAAGCTTTCTTT	CAIKGGAGTEAFF
TRBJ2-1	TRBV11-3	.	.	TGTGCCAGCAGCCCCTTCGCGACACCTGGTATGGTTGAGCAGTTCTTC	CASSPFATPGMVEQFF
TRBJ1-5	TRBV11-2	.	.	TGTGCCAGCAGCTTAGGAGGCAGGGGTTGGGAATATAGCAATCAGCCCCAGCATTTT	CASSLGGRGWEYSNQPQHF
TRBJ2-5	TRBV5-8	.	.	TGTGCCAGCAGCTTGGGGGGCACCCGGGAGACCCAGTACTTC	CASSLGGTRETQYF
TRBJ1-3	TRBV7-2	.	.	TGTGCCAGCAGCTTAGAATACAGTAGGGGAAACACCATATATTTT	CASSLEYSRGNTIYF
TRBJ1-3	TRBV18	few	.	TGTGCCAGCTCTGTCGAACGCAGAAGCTCTGGAAACACCATATATTTT	CASSVERRSSGNTIYF
TRBJ1-1	TRBV10-3	.	TRBD1	TGTGCCATCATGAGGTCCCCGGGACAGGGTAACACTGAAGCTTTCTTT	CAIMRSPGQGNTEAFF
TRBJ2-7	TRBV2	.	.	TGTGCCAGCAGTGAAGGAGGGCAGTCGGGCGAGCAGTACTTC	CASSEGGQSGEQYF
TRBJ2-3	TRBV5-1	.	TRBD1	TGCGCCAGCAGCCGGGACAGGGAGGCCTCAGATACGCAGTATTTT	CASSRDREASDTQYF
TRBJ1-6	TRBV2	few	.	TGTGCCAGCAGTGAAAGGGGGAGATCGGAATCACCCCTCCACTTT	CASSERGRSESPLHF
TRBJ1-5	TRBV6-5	.	.	TGTGCCAGCAGTCCGTCTAAATATAGCAATCAGCCCCAGCATTTT	CASSPSKYSNQPQHF
TRBJ2-5	TRBV6-5	.	TRBD1	TGTGCCAGCATCCAAGACAGGGTACAAGAGACCCAGTACTTC	CASIQDRVQETQYF
TRBJ2-1	TRBV6-5	.	TRBD2	TGTGCCAGCAGACGGACTAGCGGAGCCTACAATGAGCAGTTCTTC	CASRRTSGAYNEQFF
TRBJ1-2	TRBV3-1/TRBV3-2	.	TRBD1	TGTGCCAGTAAGACAGGGGGCGATGGCTACACCTTC	CASKTGGDGYTF
TRBJ2-7	TRBV5-1	few	TRBD2	TGCGCCAGCAGCACTAGCGGGGTGTTCTACGAGCAGTACTTC	CASSTSGVFYEQYF
TRBJ1-5	TRBV11-2	.	.	TGTGCCAGCAGCTTGGGAGGGCGCAATCAGCCCCAGCATTTT	CASSLGGRNQPQHF
TRBJ1-4	TRBV6-1	.	.	TGTGCCAGCAGTGAAAACGGGAACAGGGAAAGTGAAAAACTGTTTTTT	CASSENGNRESEKLFF
TRBJ2-5	TRBV28	.	TRBD1	TGTGCCAGCAGGTGGGACAGGGGGCGCGGGGAGACCCAGTACTTC	CASRWDRGRGETQYF
TRBJ1-6	TRBV3-1/TRBV3-2	.	.	TGTGCCAGCAGCCCAGGGGTCCTCGGAAATTCACCCCTCCACTTT	CASSPGVLGNSPLHF
TRBJ2-2	TRBV29-1	.	TRBD2	TGCAGCGTTGAAGTCGGGGGGGCTTCCGGGGAGCTGTTTTTT	CSVEVGGASGELFF
TRBJ1-4	TRBV3-1/TRBV3-2	.	.	TGTGCCAGCAGCCAAGCGGGGTTGAGGCTTAATGAAAAACTGTTTTTT	CASSQAGLRLNEKLFF
TRBJ1-2	TRBV11-3	.	.	TGTGCCAGCGAAGCGGGGGCTGGGGGCTACACCTTC	CASEAGAGGYTF
TRBJ2-1	TRBV28	.	TRBD2	TGTGCCAGCAGTTCGGGACTAGCGGGGCCCAATGAGCAGTTCTTC	CASSSGLAGPNEQFF
TRBJ1-6	TRBV6-4	.	TRBD1	TGTGCCAGCAGGGAGATAGCGACAGGGAATTCACCCCTCCACTTT	CASREIATGNSPLHF
TRBJ2-6	TRBV5-7	.	.	TGTGCCAGCAGCGCGCTTGACCAGACGAGGTCTGGGGCCAACGTCCTGACTTTC	CASSALDQTRSGANVLTF
TRBJ1-6	TRBV6-1	.	.	TGTGCCAGCAGTGAATTGGCCACGAATTCACCCCTCCACTTT	CASSELATNSPLHF
TRBJ1-4	TRBV9	.	TRBD1	TGTGCCAGCAGCGCCCGTGGCAGGGGGGATGAAAAACTGTTTTTT	CASSARGRGDEKLFF
TRBJ1-2	TRBV6-2/TRBV6-3	.	.	TGTGCCAGCAGTTACTCGCCAGGGAACTATGGCTACACCTTC	CASSYSPGNYGYTF
TRBJ1-3	TRBV4-2	.	.	TGTGCCAGCAGCCAATCGACACAGGGCTCTGGAAACACCATATATTTT	CASSQSTQGSGNTIYF
TRBJ1-1	TRBV28	.	TRBD1	TGTGCCAGCAGTTCAGGACAGGCGGAAGCTTTCTTT	CASSSGQAEAFF
TRBJ2-3	TRBV18	.	TRBD2	TGTGCCAGCTCACCGGGGACTAACACAGATACGCAGTATTTT	CASSPGTNTDTQYF
TRBJ1-4	TRBV6-5	.	.	TGTGCCAGCAGCCGATCCACAGCAAATGAAAAACTGTTTTTT	CASSRSTANEKLFF
TRBJ1-1	TRBV10-3	.	.	TGTGCCATCAGTGAGTCCCCCCCAGGGGCCCGTGAAGCTTTCTTT	CAISESPPGAREAFF
TRBJ1-5	TRBV6-4	.	.	TGTGCCAGCAGTGACCCGTCAGCCTCTGACAGGAGCAATCAGCCCCAGCATTTT	CASSDPSASDRSNQPQHF
TRBJ1-5	TRBV19	few	TRBD1	TGTGCCAGTAGTGACAAGGGGGCTAGCAATCAGCCCCAGCATTTT	CASSDKGASNQPQHF
TRBJ1-4	TRBV4-1	few	.	TGCGCCAGCAGCCAGGAGGGGGAAAAACTGTTTTTT	CASSQEGEKLFF
TRBJ2-1	TRBV27	.	.	TGTGCCAGCAGCCCAGCCACCTTCGGAGACAATGAGCAGTTCTTC	CASSPATFGDNEQFF
TRBJ1-1	TRBV28	few	.	TGTGCCAGCAGTTTACTTCGTGCGGTTTCTGAAGCTTTCTTT	CASSLLRAVSEAFF
TRBJ1-1	TRBV3-1/TRBV3-2	.	TRBD1	TGTGCCAGCAGCCTTACAGGGGGGAACACTGAAGCTTTCTTT	CASSLTGGNTEAFF
TRBJ1-2	TRBV18	.	TRBD1	TGTGCCAGCTCAGGCGGACAGGGAGGTTCTTATGGCTACACCTTC	CASSGGQGGSYGYTF